Sequencing of this TCR beta chain was carried out in a study of T-cell reconstitution after alpha-beta-depleted transplantation in children. This clonotype has a count of ten or more. Unique molecular identifiers tagged the TCRbeta library. TCRdb redid the calling of the PCR reads with MiXCR, one entry per CDR3 protein. Altogether 490,000 or so distinct CDR3 sequences are present, 12% being singletons, with the ten largest covering 4.5% to 6%. This CDR3 contains 14 residues. Germline V gene sequence: CDR1 LGHNA, CDR2 YSLEER. Trimming took 3 bases from V and 5 from J; bases not matched to a gene: 6. V gene TRBV4-3 combines with J gene TRBJ2-7; 8 nucleotides line up with TRBD1. The input for sequencing was PBMCs from the stem cell graft donor, taken from the stem cell graft. The clonotype originates from a human donor who donated a stem cell graft to a child with combined immunodeficiency. CDR3 DNA: TGCGCCAGCAGCCAGGGACAGGAGGCTGACGAGCAGTACTTC. Its translation is CASSQGQEADEQYF.